The source of this TCR beta chain is a study of tumor and adjacent non-tumor tissue in lung cancer. Overall study: Stage I to III disease affected about ten men and about five women aged about 31 to 76. Study observations and caveats: Compared with tumor, normal lung showed significantly lower TCR diversity.

TCRbeta libraries were built with three rounds of nested PCR, modified from ARM-PCR. TCRdb reprocessed the multiplex PCR reads via MiXCR and lists one record per CDR3 protein. The table shows tens of thousands of distinct CDR3 sequences, with 50% to 60% occurring only once. The germline V gene has CDR1 MNHNS and CDR2 SASEGT. This CDR3 contains 15 residues. RNA was extracted from bulk tissue without any cell sorting. Chemotherapy-naive patients with new lung cancer underwent thoracic surgery in China, August–November 2014. A remark on this clonotype: As yet, its antigen is unknown. One end of the junction fails to match germline, which may point to a read error.

Sample: lung tumor tissue. The chain links TRBV6-1 to TRBJ1-4; D is ambiguous. This TCR came from a man in his fifties or sixties with non-small cell lung cancer. CDR3 region: CASAYKSLLGGKLSF. The DNA for the CDR3 is TGTGCCAGCGCTTATAAATCGTTGCTAGGTGGAAAACTGTCTTTT.